The text below deals with one TCR beta chain. Using immunoSEQ multiplex PCR, the repertoire was profiled, and TCRdb retains in-frame clones only, with some absent. The sample has approximately 33,000 clones, just over 90% seen once. The data belong to a study of T cell changes during pregnancy in multiple sclerosis. Germline lookup yields CDR1 SNHLY and CDR2 FYNNEI. With V trimmed by 8 bases and J by 0 bases, 7 bases remained unmatched. The CDR3 runs to 14 residues. The sample was CD4+ T cells from peripheral blood mononuclear cells, taken after pregnancy. The rearrangement joins TRBV2 to TRBJ2-7; 7 bases agree with TRBD2. This clonotype was obtained from a female donor with multiple sclerosis, enrolled in a pregnancy study. Here the CDR3 DNA reads TGTGCCAGCGCCAGCGGGGTTAGCTCCTACGAGCAGTACTTC. Translated, it gives CASASGVSSYEQYF.